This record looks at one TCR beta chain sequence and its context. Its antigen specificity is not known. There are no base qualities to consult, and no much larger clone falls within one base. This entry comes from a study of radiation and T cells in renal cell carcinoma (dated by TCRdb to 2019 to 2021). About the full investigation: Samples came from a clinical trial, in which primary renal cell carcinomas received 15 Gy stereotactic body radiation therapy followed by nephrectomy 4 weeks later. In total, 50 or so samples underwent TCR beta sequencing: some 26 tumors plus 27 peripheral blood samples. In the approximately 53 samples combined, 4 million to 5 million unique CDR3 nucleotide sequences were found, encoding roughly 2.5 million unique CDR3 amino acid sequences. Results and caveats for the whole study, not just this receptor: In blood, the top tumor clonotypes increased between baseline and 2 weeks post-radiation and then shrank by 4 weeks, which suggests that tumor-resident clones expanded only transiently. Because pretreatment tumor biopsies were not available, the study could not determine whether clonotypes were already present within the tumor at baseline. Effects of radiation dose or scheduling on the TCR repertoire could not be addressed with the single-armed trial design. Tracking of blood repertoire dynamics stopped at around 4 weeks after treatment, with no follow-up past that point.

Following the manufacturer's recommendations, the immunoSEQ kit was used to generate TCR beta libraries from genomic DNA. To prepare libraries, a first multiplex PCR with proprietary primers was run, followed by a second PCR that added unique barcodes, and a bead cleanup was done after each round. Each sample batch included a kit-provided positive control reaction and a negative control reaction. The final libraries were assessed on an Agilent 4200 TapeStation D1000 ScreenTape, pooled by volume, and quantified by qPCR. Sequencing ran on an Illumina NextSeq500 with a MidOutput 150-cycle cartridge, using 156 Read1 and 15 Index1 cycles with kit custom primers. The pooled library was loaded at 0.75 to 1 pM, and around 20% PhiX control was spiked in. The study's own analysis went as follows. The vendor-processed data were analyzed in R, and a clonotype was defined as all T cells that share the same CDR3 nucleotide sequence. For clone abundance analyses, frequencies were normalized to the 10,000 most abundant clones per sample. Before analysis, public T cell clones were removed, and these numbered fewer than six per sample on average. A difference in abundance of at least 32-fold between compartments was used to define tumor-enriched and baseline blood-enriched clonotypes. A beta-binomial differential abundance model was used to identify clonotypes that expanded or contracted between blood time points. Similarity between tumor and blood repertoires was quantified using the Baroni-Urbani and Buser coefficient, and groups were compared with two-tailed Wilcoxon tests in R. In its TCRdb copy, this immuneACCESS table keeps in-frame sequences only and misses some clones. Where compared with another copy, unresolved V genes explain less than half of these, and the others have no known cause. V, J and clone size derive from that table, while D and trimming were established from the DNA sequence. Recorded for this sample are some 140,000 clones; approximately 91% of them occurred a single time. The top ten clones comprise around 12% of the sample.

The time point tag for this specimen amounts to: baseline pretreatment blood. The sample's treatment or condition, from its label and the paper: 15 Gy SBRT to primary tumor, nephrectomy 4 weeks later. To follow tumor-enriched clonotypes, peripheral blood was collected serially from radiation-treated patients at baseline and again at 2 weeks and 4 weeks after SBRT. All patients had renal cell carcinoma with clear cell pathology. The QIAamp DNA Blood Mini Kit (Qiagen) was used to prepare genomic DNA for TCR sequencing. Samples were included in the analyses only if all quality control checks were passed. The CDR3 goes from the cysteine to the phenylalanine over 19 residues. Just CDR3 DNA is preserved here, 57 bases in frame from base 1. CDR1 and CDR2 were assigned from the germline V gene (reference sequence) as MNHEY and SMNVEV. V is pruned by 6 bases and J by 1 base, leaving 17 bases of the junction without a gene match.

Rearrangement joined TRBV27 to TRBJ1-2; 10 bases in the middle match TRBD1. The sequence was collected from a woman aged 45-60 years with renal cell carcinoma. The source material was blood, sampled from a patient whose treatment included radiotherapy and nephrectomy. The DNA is TGTGCCAGCAGGGGAACATCCCCTTCCGGGACAGGGGTTAACTATGGCTACACCTTC. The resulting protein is CASRGTSPSGTGVNYGYTF.